A selection of T cell receptor beta chains follows, all from one sample in a study of blood T cell repertoires in COVID-19. Using immunoSEQ multiplex PCR, the repertoire was profiled, and TCRdb retains in-frame clones only, with some absent. In the table there are about 170,000 clones, roughly 93% of which are singletons. Material: peripheral blood. The receptors shown here come from a man between 18 and 35 years old with COVID-19, enrolled during active disease. The CDR3 runs from the conserved cysteine through the conserved F or W. A D gene is named only where the DNA matches it firmly. Size is stated for part of the rows, as once, few or many counts, or as a class when the clone is expanded.

clone_size j_call v_call d_call cdr3_aa cdr3_nt
NA TRBJ2-3 TRBV5-1 NA CASSLAGGYTDTQYF TGCGCCAGCAGCTTGGCCGGGGGTTACACAGATACGCAGTATTTT
once TRBJ1-5 TRBV7-9 NA CASSSLGDTHQPQHF TGTGCCAGCAGCTCCTTGGGCGACACCCATCAGCCCCAGCATTTT
NA TRBJ2-5 TRBV19 NA CASQDSQETQYF TGTGCCAGTCAGGACAGCCAAGAGACCCAGTACTTC
NA TRBJ2-1 TRBV7-7 TRBD2 CASSLRVAGSYNEQFF TGTGCCAGCAGCCTCCGGGTAGCGGGATCCTACAATGAGCAGTTCTTC
NA TRBJ2-2 TRBV25-1 NA CASRSQEAGELFF TGTGCCAGCAGGTCCCAGGAGGCCGGGGAGCTGTTTTTT
NA TRBJ2-2 TRBV3-1/TRBV3-2 NA CASSQPGLLGTGELFF TGTGCCAGCAGCCAACCGGGACTCCTAGGCACCGGGGAGCTGTTTTTT
NA TRBJ1-3 TRBV4-3 TRBD1 CASSLGTGGFSGNTIYF TGCGCCAGCAGCCTTGGGACAGGGGGCTTCTCTGGAAACACCATATATTTT
NA TRBJ2-1 TRBV29-1 NA CSVGTARGEQFF TGCAGCGTTGGGACGGCGCGGGGTGAGCAGTTCTTC
NA TRBJ2-1 TRBV28 NA CASSLGAVSSYNEQFF TGTGCCAGCAGTTTAGGCGCGGTTAGCTCCTACAATGAGCAGTTCTTC
NA TRBJ2-7 TRBV5-5 TRBD1 CASSWSRDSSYEQYF TGTGCCAGCAGCTGGAGCCGGGACAGTTCCTACGAGCAGTACTTC
NA TRBJ1-6 TRBV18 NA CASSPRLSSYNSPLHF TGTGCCAGCTCACCACGCTTGAGCTCCTATAATTCACCCCTCCACTTT
once TRBJ1-5 TRBV19 NA CASSLAGTNQPQHF TGTGCCAGTAGTCTCGCGGGGACCAATCAGCCCCAGCATTTT
NA TRBJ1-3 TRBV3-1/TRBV3-2 NA CASSPPSSGNTIYF TGTGCCAGCAGCCCCCCCAGCTCTGGAAACACCATATATTTT
NA TRBJ1-2 TRBV18 NA CASSPRDDYGYTF TGTGCCAGCTCACCCCGGGATGACTATGGCTACACCTTC
NA TRBJ2-3 TRBV7-2 NA CASSLTGSTDTQYF TGTGCCAGCAGCTTAACGGGGAGCACAGATACGCAGTATTTT
NA TRBJ2-2 TRBV19 NA CASSIVMNTGELFF TGTGCCAGTAGTATAGTTATGAACACCGGGGAGCTGTTTTTT
NA TRBJ1-5 TRBV6-2/TRBV6-3 TRBD1 CASSRQGQPQHF TGTGCCAGCAGTCGACAGGGGCAGCCCCAGCATTTT
many TRBJ2-1 TRBV11-3 NA CASSLGGLGNEQFF TGTGCCAGCAGCTTAGGCGGCCTCGGGAATGAGCAGTTCTTC
NA TRBJ1-2 TRBV9 TRBD1 CASRTGQGGGYTF TGTGCCAGCAGAACTGGACAGGGAGGTGGCTACACCTTC
NA TRBJ1-5 TRBV28 NA CASSLEQYSNQPQHF TGTGCCAGCAGTTTAGAACAGTATAGCAATCAGCCCCAGCATTTT
NA TRBJ1-2 TRBV7-2 TRBD1 CASARDRGLDYGYTF TGTGCCAGCGCGAGGGACAGGGGGCTGGACTATGGCTACACCTTC
NA TRBJ2-2 TRBV30 TRBD1 CAWRDRGFGELFF TGTGCCTGGAGGGACAGGGGGTTCGGGGAGCTGTTTTTT
NA TRBJ1-5 TRBV6-2/TRBV6-3 NA CASSLLHQPQHF TGTGCCAGCAGCCTCCTCCATCAGCCCCAGCATTTT